This T cell receptor (beta chain) was recorded in a study of spatial heterogeneity in lung cancer. General study points: How many expanded intratumoral alpha and beta TCRs were present tracked the tumor mutation count, which was a count of nonsynonymous mutations.

TCRdb re-called the 5' RACE reads through MiXCR, storing one row per CDR3 protein. The sample includes about 6,000 distinct CDR3 sequences, around 15% of them seen just once. This clonotype was picked up a small number of times. Its antigen is still unknown. Within a library made for alpha chains, this beta chain is off target, and its count is uninformative. The time point is: sample taken at primary tumor resection. The germline V gene encodes CDR1 MNHNY and CDR2 SVGAGI (reference sequence). Trimming removed 2 bases at V and 5 bases at J, with 16 bases between. This CDR3 region has 15 residues. Sequenced material: lung tumor tissue, taken at surgery. The source of this sequence is a male donor with early-stage non-small cell lung cancer. The chain combines TRBV6-6 with TRBJ2-7, with D tentatively TRBD2 (5 bases). The CDR3: CASSYLGGSNDEQYF. The CDR3 DNA is TGTGCCAGCAGTTACCTGGGTGGGAGTAACGACGAGCAGTACTTC.